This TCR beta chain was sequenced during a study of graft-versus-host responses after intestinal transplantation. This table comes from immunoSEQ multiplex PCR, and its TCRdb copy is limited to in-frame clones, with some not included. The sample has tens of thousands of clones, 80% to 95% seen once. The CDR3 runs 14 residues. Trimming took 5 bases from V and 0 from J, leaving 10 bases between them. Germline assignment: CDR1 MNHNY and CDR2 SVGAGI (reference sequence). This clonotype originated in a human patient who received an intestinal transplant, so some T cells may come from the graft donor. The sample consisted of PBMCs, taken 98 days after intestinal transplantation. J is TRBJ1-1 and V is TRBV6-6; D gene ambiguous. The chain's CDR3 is CASSKGKLNTEAFF. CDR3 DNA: TGTGCCAGCAGTAAAGGAAAATTGAACACTGAAGCTTTCTTT.